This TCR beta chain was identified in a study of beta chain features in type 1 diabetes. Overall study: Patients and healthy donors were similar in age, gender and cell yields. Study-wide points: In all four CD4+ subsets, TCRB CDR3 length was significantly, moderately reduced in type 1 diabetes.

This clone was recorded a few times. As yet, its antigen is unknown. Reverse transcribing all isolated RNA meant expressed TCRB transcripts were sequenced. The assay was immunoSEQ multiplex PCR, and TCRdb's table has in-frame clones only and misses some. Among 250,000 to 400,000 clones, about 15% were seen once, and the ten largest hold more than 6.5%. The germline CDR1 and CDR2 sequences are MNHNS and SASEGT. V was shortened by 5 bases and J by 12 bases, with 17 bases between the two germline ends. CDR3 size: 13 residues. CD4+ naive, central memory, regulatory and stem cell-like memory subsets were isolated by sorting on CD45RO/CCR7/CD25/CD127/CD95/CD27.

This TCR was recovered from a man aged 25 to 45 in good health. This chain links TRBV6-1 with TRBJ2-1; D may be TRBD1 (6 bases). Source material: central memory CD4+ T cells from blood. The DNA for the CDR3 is TGTGCCAGCAGTCCCGAGGGAGTAGGGGGGCAGTTCTTC. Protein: CASSPEGVGGQFF.